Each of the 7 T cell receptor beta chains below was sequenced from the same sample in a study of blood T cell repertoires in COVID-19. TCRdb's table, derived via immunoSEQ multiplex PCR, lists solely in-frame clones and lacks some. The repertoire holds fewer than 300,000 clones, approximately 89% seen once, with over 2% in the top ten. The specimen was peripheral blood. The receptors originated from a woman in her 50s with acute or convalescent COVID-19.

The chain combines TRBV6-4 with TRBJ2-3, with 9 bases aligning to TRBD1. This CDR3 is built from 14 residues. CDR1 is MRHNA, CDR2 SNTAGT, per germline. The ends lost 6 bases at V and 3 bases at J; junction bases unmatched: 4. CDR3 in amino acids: CASSGQGLTDTQYF. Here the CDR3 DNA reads TGTGCCAGCAGCGGACAGGGGTTGACAGATACGCAGTATTTT.

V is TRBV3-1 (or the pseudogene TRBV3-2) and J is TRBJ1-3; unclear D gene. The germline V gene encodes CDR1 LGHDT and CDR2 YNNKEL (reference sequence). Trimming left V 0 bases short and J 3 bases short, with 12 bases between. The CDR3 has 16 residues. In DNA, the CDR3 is TGTGCCAGCAGCCAAGATCTGGGTGGGCTTGGAAACACCATATATTTT. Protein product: CASSQDLGGLGNTIYF.

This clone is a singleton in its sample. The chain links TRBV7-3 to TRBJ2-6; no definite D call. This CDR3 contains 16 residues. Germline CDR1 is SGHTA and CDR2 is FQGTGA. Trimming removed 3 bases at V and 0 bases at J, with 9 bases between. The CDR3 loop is CASSFPGSSGANVLTF. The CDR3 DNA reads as TGTGCCAGCAGCTTTCCAGGTAGCTCTGGGGCCAACGTCCTGACTTTC.

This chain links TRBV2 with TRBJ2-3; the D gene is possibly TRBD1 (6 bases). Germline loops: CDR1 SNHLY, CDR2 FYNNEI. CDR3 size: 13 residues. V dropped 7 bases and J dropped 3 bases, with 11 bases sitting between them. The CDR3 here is CASTGDLTDTQYF. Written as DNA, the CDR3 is TGTGCCAGCACAGGGGATTTGACAGATACGCAGTATTTT.

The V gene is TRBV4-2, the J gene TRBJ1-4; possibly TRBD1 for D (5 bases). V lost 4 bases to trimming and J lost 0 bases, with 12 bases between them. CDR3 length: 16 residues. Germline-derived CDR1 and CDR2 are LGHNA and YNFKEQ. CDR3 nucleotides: TGTGCCAGCAGCCCCCAAACGACAGCAACTAATGAAAAACTGTTTTTT. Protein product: CASSPQTTATNEKLFF.

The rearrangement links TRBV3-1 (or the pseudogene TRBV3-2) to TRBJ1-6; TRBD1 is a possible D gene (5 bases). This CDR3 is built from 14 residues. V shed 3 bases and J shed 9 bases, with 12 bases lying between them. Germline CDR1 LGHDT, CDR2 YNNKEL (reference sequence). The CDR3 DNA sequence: TGTGCCAGCAGCCACGGCGAAAGGGGTTCACCCCTCCACTTT. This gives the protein CASSHGERGSPLHF.

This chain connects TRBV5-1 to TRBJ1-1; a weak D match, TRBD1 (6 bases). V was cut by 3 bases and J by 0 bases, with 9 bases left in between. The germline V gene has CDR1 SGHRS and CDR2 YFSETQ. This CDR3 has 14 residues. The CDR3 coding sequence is TGCGCCAGCAGCTCCGGACAGATGAACACTGAAGCTTTCTTT. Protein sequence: CASSSGQMNTEAFF.